A selection of T cell receptor beta chains follows, all from one sample in a study of human T cells and chemical hapten exposure. TCRdb reanalysed the RACE reads using MiXCR and keeps one entry per CDR3 protein. This table has a few hundred thousand distinct CDR3 sequences, more than 6.5% appearing once. This sample comprised whole blood, obtained in connection with sensitization to the hapten diphenylcyclopropenone (DPC). These receptors all come from a woman in her 40s with alopecia areata. Some clones in this sample may be carry-over from other donors' samples. The CDR3 runs from the conserved cysteine through the conserved F or W. The D gene is left open where the match is weak. Clone sizes are given selectively: once, few, many, or a class where the clone is expanded.

d_call,v_call,j_call,clone_size,cdr3_aa,cdr3_nt
-,TRBV20-1,TRBJ2-5,many,CSGPLGAQETQYF,TGCAGCGGCCCTCTAGGGGCCCAAGAGACCCAGTACTTC
TRBD2,TRBV12-3/TRBV12-4,TRBJ2-3,-,CASSFLETSEGGTQYF,TGTGCCAGCAGTTTCCTCGAGACTAGCGAGGGGGGGACGCAGTATTTT
-,TRBV6-4,TRBJ2-2,few,CASREGGAAAGELFF,TGTGCCAGCAGAGAGGGGGGCGCCGCGGCCGGGGAGCTGTTTTTT
TRBD1,TRBV29-1,TRBJ1-4,few,CSVGTGPKLFF,TGCAGCGTGGGGACAGGGCCGAAACTGTTTTTT
-,TRBV12-3/TRBV12-4,TRBJ1-1,many,CASSLSGSTEAFF,TGTGCCAGCAGTTTGTCAGGTTCCACTGAAGCTTTCTTT
-,TRBV27,TRBJ1-5,few,CASSLSFPTGQPQHF,TGTGCCAGCAGTTTATCGTTTCCAACCGGTCAGCCCCAGCATTTT
TRBD2,TRBV12-3/TRBV12-4,TRBJ2-1,-,CASSLASGIEQFF,TGTGCCAGCAGTTTGGCTAGCGGAATCGAGCAGTTCTTC
TRBD1,TRBV6-5,TRBJ1-2,many,CASNPGQGQRGYTF,TGTGCCAGCAACCCGGGACAGGGTCAACGGGGCTACACCTTC
-,TRBV20-1,TRBJ2-7,-,CSARKGGRTYEQYF,TGCAGTGCTAGGAAGGGTGGCAGAACCTACGAGCAGTACTTC
-,TRBV15,TRBJ2-1,few,CATGRGEQFF,TGTGCCACCGGTCGGGGTGAGCAGTTCTTC
-,TRBV12-3/TRBV12-4,TRBJ2-7,few,CASSTGTGSDEQYF,TGTGCCAGCAGTACCGGGACGGGAAGCGACGAGCAGTACTTC
TRBD2,TRBV19,TRBJ2-7,-,CASSVVTSGEQYF,TGTGCCAGTAGTGTGGTAACTAGCGGCGAGCAGTACTTC
TRBD1,TRBV27,TRBJ2-5,few,CASSLAGTGKGETQYF,TGTGCCAGCAGTTTAGCTGGGACAGGGAAAGGAGAGACCCAGTACTTC
-,TRBV14,TRBJ2-1,-,CASSQAPDSYNEQFF,TGTGCCAGCAGCCAAGCCCCGGACAGCTACAATGAGCAGTTCTTC
-,TRBV18,TRBJ2-2,many,CASSHDLAANTGELFF,TGTGCCAGCTCCCATGATTTAGCGGCGAACACCGGGGAGCTGTTTTTT
TRBD2,TRBV27,TRBJ2-7,-,CASSLYHSGSAGEQYF,TGTGCCAGCAGTTTATACCATAGCGGGAGTGCTGGGGAGCAGTACTTC
TRBD1,TRBV12-3/TRBV12-4,TRBJ2-3,many,CASSKGQGADTQYF,TGTGCCAGCAGTAAGGGACAGGGTGCAGATACGCAGTATTTT
-,TRBV29-1,TRBJ1-1,-,CSVSREIRREAFF,TGCAGCGTTTCCAGGGAAATCCGCCGCGAAGCTTTCTTT
-,TRBV12-3/TRBV12-4,TRBJ1-1,-,CASNPLQGTEAFF,TGTGCCAGCAACCCTTTACAGGGAACTGAAGCTTTCTTT
-,TRBV2,TRBJ2-2,-,CASNRAGPNAGELFF,TGTGCCAGCAACAGGGCAGGTCCCAACGCCGGGGAGCTGTTTTTT
-,TRBV7-2,TRBJ1-4,few,CASSLQLLTNEKLFF,TGTGCCAGCAGCTTACAGTTATTGACTAATGAAAAACTGTTTTTT
-,TRBV4-3,TRBJ2-3,-,CASSQVLGVSTDTQYF,TGCGCCAGCAGCCAAGTTCTCGGCGTGAGCACAGATACGCAGTATTTT
-,TRBV28,TRBJ2-1,many,CASSSVKGDSYNEQFF,TGTGCCAGCAGTTCGGTGAAGGGGGACTCCTACAATGAGCAGTTCTTC
-,TRBV7-9,TRBJ2-7,many,CASSKTEGSAVVYEQYF,TGTGCCAGCAGCAAAACGGAGGGGTCGGCTGTCGTATACGAGCAGTACTTC
-,TRBV10-3,TRBJ2-4,-,CAISDNGSKNIQYF,TGTGCCATCAGTGATAATGGTTCCAAAAACATTCAGTACTTC
-,TRBV6-2/TRBV6-3,TRBJ2-1,few,CASSYSGSIANEQFF,TGTGCCAGCAGTTACTCTGGGAGCATTGCAAATGAGCAGTTCTTC
-,TRBV15,TRBJ2-5,few,CATSRPMGTQYF,TGTGCCACCAGCAGACCAATGGGGACCCAGTACTTC
TRBD2,TRBV6-5,TRBJ2-3,-,CASSVLAVEGDTQYF,TGTGCCAGCAGTGTACTAGCGGTCGAGGGGGATACGCAGTATTTT
-,TRBV6-2/TRBV6-3,TRBJ2-1,-,CASSTREGNEQFF,TGTGCCAGCAGTACTAGGGAAGGGAATGAGCAGTTCTTC
TRBD2,TRBV3-1,TRBJ2-7,few,CASSPPSSGSHEQYF,TGTGCCAGCAGCCCACCTTCTAGCGGGAGCCACGAGCAGTACTTC
-,TRBV9,TRBJ1-6,few,CASSVEWNSPLHF,TGTGCCAGCAGCGTAGAATGGAATTCACCCCTCCACTTT
TRBD1,TRBV28,TRBJ1-5,many,CASSRLGTASNQPQHF,TGTGCCAGCAGCCGTCTCGGGACAGCTAGCAATCAGCCCCAGCATTTT
TRBD1,TRBV10-3,TRBJ1-2,many,CAISRDRGSSYGYTF,TGTGCCATCAGTAGGGACAGGGGATCGAGCTATGGCTACACCTTC
TRBD1,TRBV5-4,TRBJ1-4,few,CASSRGRQGFEEKLFF,TGTGCCAGCAGCCGGGGCCGACAGGGATTTGAAGAAAAACTGTTTTTT
TRBD2,TRBV29-1,TRBJ2-7,few,CSVEKAGGYEQYF,TGCAGCGTTGAGAAGGCGGGGGGCTACGAGCAGTACTTC
-,TRBV19,TRBJ2-3,many,CASSISQGYSDTQYF,TGTGCCAGTAGTATAAGCCAGGGGTATTCGGATACGCAGTATTTT
-,TRBV4-1,TRBJ1-1,few,CASSHPRTIMNTEAFF,TGCGCCAGCAGCCATCCAAGGACCATCATGAACACTGAAGCTTTCTTT
-,TRBV24-1,TRBJ1-5,-,CATLPGTDQPQHF,TGTGCCACCCTGCCAGGGACCGATCAGCCCCAGCATTTT
TRBD1,TRBV20-1,TRBJ1-5,-,CSASTGVDSNQPQHF,TGCAGTGCTAGTACAGGGGTGGATAGCAATCAGCCCCAGCATTTT
-,TRBV24-1,TRBJ2-1,many,CATSDPRQYAYNEQFF,TGTGCCACCAGTGATCCTCGACAGTACGCCTACAATGAGCAGTTCTTC
TRBD2,TRBV27,TRBJ2-1,-,CASRPLAGGPYEQFF,TGTGCCAGCAGACCACTAGCGGGAGGGCCCTATGAGCAGTTCTTC
-,TRBV29-1,TRBJ2-5,-,CSVELEGERETQYF,TGCAGCGTTGAATTGGAGGGGGAGAGAGAGACCCAGTACTTC
-,TRBV21-1,TRBJ2-5,few,CASSKTNDRHNQETQYF,TGTGCCAGCAGCAAAACAAACGACCGACACAACCAAGAGACCCAGTACTTC
TRBD1,TRBV7-9,TRBJ1-2,few,CASSLVQGARGYTF,TGTGCCAGCAGCCTAGTGCAGGGGGCTCGAGGCTACACCTTC
TRBD1,TRBV7-2,TRBJ2-2,once,CASSGRQGAGTGELFF,TGTGCCAGCAGCGGCCGACAGGGGGCGGGCACCGGGGAGCTGTTTTTT
-,TRBV12-3/TRBV12-4,TRBJ2-1,-,CASSVIFREQFF,TGTGCCAGCAGTGTCATATTCCGCGAGCAGTTCTTC
TRBD2,TRBV5-1,TRBJ2-7,few,CASSRTLTGGSSYEQYF,TGCGCCAGCAGCCGAACCCTAACGGGGGGAAGCTCCTACGAGCAGTACTTC
TRBD2,TRBV7-2,TRBJ2-7,few,CASSFQGTSRTEQYF,TGTGCCAGCAGCTTCCAGGGGACTAGCCGAACCGAGCAGTACTTC
-,TRBV6-5,TRBJ1-6,-,CASRRDLFKGNSPLHF,TGTGCCAGCAGACGTGACTTATTCAAGGGGAATTCACCCCTCCACTTT
TRBD1,TRBV28,TRBJ1-5,-,CASSDRDQPQHF,TGTGCCAGCAGTGACAGGGACCAGCCCCAGCATTTT
-,TRBV27,TRBJ2-7,-,CASRGSSAPSYEQYF,TGTGCCAGCCGCGGAAGCAGTGCTCCATCCTACGAGCAGTACTTC
TRBD1,TRBV12-3/TRBV12-4,TRBJ2-2,-,CASSPGQALHRGLFF,TGTGCCAGCAGTCCGGGACAGGCGTTACACCGGGGGCTGTTTTTT